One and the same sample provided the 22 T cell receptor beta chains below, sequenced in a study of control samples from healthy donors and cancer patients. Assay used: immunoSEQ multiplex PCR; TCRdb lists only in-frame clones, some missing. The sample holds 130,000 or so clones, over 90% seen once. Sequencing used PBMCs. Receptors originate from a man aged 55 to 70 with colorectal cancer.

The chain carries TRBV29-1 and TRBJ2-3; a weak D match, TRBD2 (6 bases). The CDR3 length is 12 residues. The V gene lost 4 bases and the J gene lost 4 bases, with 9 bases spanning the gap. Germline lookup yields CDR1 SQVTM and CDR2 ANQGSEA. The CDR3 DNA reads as TGCAGCGTTGCCGGGAGCGCAGATACGCAGTATTTT. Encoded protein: CSVAGSADTQYF.

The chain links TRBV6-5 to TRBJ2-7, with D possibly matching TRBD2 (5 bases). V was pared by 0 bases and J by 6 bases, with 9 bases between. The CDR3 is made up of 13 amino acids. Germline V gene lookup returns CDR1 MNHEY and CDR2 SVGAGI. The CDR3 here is CASSYSNGVEQYF. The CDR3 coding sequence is TGTGCCAGCAGTTACTCGAACGGGGTCGAGCAGTACTTC.

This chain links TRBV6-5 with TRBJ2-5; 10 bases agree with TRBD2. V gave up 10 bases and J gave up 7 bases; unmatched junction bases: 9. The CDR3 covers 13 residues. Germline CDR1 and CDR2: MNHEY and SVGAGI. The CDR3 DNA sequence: TGTGCCACCTCTAGCGGGGGCGAGGGGACCCAGTACTTC. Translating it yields CATSSGGEGTQYF.

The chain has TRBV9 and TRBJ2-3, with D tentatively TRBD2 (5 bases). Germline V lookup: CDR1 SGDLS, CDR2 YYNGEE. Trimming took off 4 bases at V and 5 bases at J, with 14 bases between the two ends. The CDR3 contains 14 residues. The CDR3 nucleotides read TGTGCCAGCAGCTCCACCGGAGGAAAAGATACGCAGTATTTT. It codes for CASSSTGGKDTQYF.

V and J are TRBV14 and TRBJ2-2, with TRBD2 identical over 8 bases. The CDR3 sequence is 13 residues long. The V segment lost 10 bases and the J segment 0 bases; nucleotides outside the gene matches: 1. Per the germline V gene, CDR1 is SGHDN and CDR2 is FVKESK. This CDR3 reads CATAGANTGELFF. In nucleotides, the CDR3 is TGTGCCACAGCGGGGGCGAACACCGGGGAGCTGTTTTTT.

The CDR3 DNA is TGCGCCAGCAGCCTGGACAGGGGTTCTAATGAAAAACTGTTTTTT. This codes for CASSLDRGSNEKLFF. This chain uses TRBV5-1 with TRBJ1-4; 9 bases agree with TRBD1. Germline V lookup: CDR1 SGHRS, CDR2 YFSETQ. J lost 3 bases, V lost 4 bases, and 4 bases had no gene match. The CDR3 spans 15 residues.

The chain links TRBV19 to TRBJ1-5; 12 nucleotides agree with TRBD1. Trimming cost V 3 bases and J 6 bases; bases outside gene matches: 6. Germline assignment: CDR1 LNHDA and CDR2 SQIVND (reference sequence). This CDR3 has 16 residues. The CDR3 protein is CASSIRGTGGSQPQHF. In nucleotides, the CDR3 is TGTGCCAGTAGTATTAGGGGGACAGGGGGCAGTCAGCCCCAGCATTTT.

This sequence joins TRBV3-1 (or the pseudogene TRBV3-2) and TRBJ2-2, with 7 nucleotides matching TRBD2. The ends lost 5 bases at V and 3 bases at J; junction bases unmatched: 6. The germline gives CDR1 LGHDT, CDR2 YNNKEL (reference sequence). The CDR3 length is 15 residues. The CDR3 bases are TGTGCCAGCAGCGGGGAGGGTTCGCACACCGGGGAGCTGTTTTTT. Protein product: CASSGEGSHTGELFF.

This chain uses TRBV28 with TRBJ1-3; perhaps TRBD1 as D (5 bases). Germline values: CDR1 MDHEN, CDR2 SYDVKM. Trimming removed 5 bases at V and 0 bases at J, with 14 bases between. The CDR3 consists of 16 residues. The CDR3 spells CASSTLGTDSGNTIYF. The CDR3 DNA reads TGTGCCAGCAGTACCTTGGGGACCGACTCTGGAAACACCATATATTTT.

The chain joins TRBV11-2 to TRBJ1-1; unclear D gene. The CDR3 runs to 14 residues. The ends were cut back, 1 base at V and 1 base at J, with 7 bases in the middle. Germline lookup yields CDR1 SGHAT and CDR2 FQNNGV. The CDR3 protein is CASSLVAGNTEAFF. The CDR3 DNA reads TGTGCCAGCAGCTTAGTCGCAGGGAACACTGAAGCTTTCTTT.

The CDR3 nucleotides are TGTGCCAGCAGCATCGACAGGGGCTACGAGCAGTACTTC. This translates into CASSIDRGYEQYF. The J gene is TRBJ2-7, the V gene TRBV5-4; TRBD1 aligns across 8 bases. The J segment lost 3 bases and the V segment lost 4 bases, leaving 3 bases of the junction unmatched. Germline V gene sequence: CDR1 SGHNT, CDR2 YYREEE (reference sequence). This CDR3 comprises 13 residues.

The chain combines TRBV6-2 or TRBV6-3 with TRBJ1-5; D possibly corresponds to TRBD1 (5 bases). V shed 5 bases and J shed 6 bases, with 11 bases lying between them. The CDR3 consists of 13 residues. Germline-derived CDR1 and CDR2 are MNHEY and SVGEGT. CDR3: CASSLIGGQPQHF. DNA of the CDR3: TGTGCCAGCAGTCTGATTGGGGGTCAGCCCCAGCATTTT.

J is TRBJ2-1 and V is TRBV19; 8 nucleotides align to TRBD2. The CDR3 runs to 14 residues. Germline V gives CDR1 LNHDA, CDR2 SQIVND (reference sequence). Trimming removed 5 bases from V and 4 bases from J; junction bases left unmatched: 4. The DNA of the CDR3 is TGTGCCAGTAGTGAGACGGGGGGGTACAATGAGCAGTTCTTC. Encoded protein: CASSETGGYNEQFF.

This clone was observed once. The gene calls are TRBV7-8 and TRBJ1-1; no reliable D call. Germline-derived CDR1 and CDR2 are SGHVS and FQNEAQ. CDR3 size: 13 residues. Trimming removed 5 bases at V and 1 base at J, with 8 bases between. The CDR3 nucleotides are TGTGCCAGCAGCACCCCGGGGAACACTGAAGCTTTCTTT. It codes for CASSTPGNTEAFF. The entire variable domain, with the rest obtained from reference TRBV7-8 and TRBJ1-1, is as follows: GAGVSQSPRYKVAKRGQDVALRCDPISGHVSLFWYQQALGQGPEFLTYFQNEAQLDKSGLPSDRFFAERPEGSVSTLKIQRTQQEDSAVYLCASSTPGNTEAFFGQGTRLTVV.

The CDR3 reads CASSPWGGMNTEAFF. The CDR3, as DNA: TGTGCCAGCAGTCCCTGGGGTGGGATGAACACTGAAGCTTTCTTT. The chain couples TRBV27 to TRBJ1-1; D is uncertain. CDR1 and CDR2 (germline): MNHEY, SMNVEV (reference sequence). The CDR3 has 15 residues. V was shortened by 5 bases and J by 0 bases, with 13 bases between the two germline ends.

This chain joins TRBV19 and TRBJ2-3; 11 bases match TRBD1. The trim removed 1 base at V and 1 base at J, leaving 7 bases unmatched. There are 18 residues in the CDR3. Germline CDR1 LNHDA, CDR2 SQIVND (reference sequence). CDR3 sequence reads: CASSIGGTGGKRTDTQYF. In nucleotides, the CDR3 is TGTGCCAGTAGTATAGGCGGGACAGGGGGGAAACGCACAGATACGCAGTATTTT.

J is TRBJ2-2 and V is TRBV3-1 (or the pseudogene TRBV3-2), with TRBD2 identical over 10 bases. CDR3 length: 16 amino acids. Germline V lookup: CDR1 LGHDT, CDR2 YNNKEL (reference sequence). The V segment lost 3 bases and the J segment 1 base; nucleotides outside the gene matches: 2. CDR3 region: CASSQVAGGNTGELFF. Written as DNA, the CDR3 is TGTGCCAGCAGCCAGGTAGCGGGGGGGAACACCGGGGAGCTGTTTTTT.

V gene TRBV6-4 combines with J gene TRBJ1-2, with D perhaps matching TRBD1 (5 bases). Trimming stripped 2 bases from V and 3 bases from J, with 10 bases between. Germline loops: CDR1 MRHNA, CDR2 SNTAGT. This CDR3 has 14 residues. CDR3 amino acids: CASSDGPGDYGYTF. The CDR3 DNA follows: TGTGCCAGCAGTGACGGGCCGGGGGACTATGGCTACACCTTC.

The CDR3 here is CASSAGTGGTNEKLFF. Here the CDR3 DNA reads TGTGCCAGCAGTGCCGGGACAGGGGGCACTAATGAAAAACTGTTTTTT. The chain employs TRBV6-1 and TRBJ1-4, with 12 bases lining up with TRBD1. The V segment lost 4 bases and the J segment 2 bases; nucleotides outside the gene matches: 2. The germline gives CDR1 MNHNS, CDR2 SASEGT. The CDR3 runs to 16 residues.

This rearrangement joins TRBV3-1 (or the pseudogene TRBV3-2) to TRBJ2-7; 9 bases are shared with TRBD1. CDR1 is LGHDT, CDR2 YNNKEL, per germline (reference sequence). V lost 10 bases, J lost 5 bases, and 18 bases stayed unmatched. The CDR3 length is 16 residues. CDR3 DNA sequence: TGTGCCACCGAGAACATAAATCCGGACAGGGGCAACGAGCAGTACTTC. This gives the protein CATENINPDRGNEQYF.

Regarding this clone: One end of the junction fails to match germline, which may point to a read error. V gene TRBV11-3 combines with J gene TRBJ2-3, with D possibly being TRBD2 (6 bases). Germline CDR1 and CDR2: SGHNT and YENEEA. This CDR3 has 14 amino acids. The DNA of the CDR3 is TGTGCCAGCAGCCTAGATAGCGGTGTGGATACGCAGTATTTT. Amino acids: CASSLDSGVDTQYF.

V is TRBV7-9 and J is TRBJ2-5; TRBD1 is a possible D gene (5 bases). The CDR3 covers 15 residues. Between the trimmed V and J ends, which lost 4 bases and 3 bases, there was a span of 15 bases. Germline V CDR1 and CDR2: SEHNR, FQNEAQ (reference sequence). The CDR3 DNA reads TGTGCCAGCAGCTCCGAGTGGGGCAGCAAAGAGACCCAGTACTTC. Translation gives CASSSEWGSKETQYF. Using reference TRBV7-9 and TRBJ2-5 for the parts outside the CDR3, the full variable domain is DTGVSQNPRHKITKRGQNVTFRCDPISEHNRLYWYRQTLGQGPEFLTYFQNEAQLEKSRLLSDRFSAERPKGSFSTLEIQRTEQGDSAMYLCASSSEWGSKETQYFGPGTRLLVL.